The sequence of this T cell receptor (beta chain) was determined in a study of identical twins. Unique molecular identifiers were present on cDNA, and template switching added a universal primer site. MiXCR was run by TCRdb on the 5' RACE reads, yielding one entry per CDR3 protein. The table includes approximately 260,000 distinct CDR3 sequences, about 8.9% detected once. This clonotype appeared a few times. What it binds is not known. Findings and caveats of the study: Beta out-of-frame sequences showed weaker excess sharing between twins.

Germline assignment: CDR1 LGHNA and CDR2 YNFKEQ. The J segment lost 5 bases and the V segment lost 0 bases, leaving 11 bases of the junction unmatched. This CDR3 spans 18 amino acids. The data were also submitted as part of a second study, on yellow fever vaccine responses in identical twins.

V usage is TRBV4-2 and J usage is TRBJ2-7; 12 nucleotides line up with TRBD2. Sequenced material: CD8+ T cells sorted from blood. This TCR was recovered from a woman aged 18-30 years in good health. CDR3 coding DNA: TGTGCCAGCAGCCAAGAACCCGATCTAGCGGGAGGGGCCCACGAGCAGTACTTC. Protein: CASSQEPDLAGGAHEQYF.